This T cell receptor beta chain was sequenced during a study of T cells in Graves' hyperthyroidism and ophthalmopathy. V lost 6 bases, J lost 3 bases, and 4 bases stayed unmatched. Germline-derived CDR1 and CDR2 are MNHNS and SASEGT. The CDR3 has 15 amino acids. This clonotype has at least ten counts. The target antigen is unknown. Study results and limitations: A 13 V-J signature model discriminated ophthalmopathy versus stable hyperthyroidism.

Amplification targeted TCR beta CDR3 regions from RNA transcripts. During a first-round RT-PCR of the TCR CDR3, the HTBI primer set was used. TCRdb re-called the multiplex PCR reads through MiXCR, storing one row per CDR3 protein. The table has 340,000 or so distinct CDR3 sequences, over 15% seen once. The patients, who ranged from 18 to 65 in age, presented with newly diagnosed hyperthyroidism lasting under 2 months. The material sequenced was blood. V gene TRBV6-1 combines with J gene TRBJ2-7; 14 nucleotides line up with TRBD2. The sequence derives from a woman in her fifties or sixties with Graves' hyperthyroidism. CDR3 nucleotides: TGTGCCAGCAGGGTCGGGACTAGCGGGAGCTACGAGCAGTACTTC. As protein: CASRVGTSGSYEQYF.